This T cell receptor (beta chain) was captured by sequencing in a study of CD8 T cells in Susac syndrome. Study overall: There were six sequenced Susac syndrome patients with active disease and roughly 8 in remission. Patients with Susac syndrome were, at the time of blood collection, therapy-naive, maintained on corticosteroids, or maintained on intravenous immunoglobulin alone.

On this clonotype itself: Its antigen is unknown.

Findings and caveats of the study: Across the total CD8+ repertoires, about 16 Susac-specific public clones were found. The CD8+ TEMRA repertoires yielded about 5 such clones.

CDR1 and CDR2 (germline): SEHNR, FQNEAQ (reference sequence). The CDR3 totals 16 residues. Trimming cost V 5 bases and J 12 bases; bases outside gene matches: 19. The RNA input was roughly 0.5 to 1 ug, and it was reverse transcribed with random hexamers. An immunoSEQ multiplex PCR amplified TCR beta CDR3 over 54 Vbeta and 13 Jbeta. One entry per CDR3 protein results from TCRdb running MiXCR on the immunoSEQ multiplex PCR reads. The sample shows 65,000 to 95,000 distinct CDR3 sequences, about 93% of them seen only once. The receptor comes from a human donor with Susac syndrome. The sample taken for sequencing was CD8+ T cells from PBMCs. J is TRBJ2-1 and V is TRBV7-9; TRBD1 agrees at 7 bases. The CDR3 reads CASSPTYRDRDEWQFF. The CDR3, as DNA: TGTGCCAGCAGCCCAACTTACCGAGACAGGGATGAGTGGCAGTTCTTC.